This TCR beta chain stems from a study of identical twins. Findings of the study overall: Fewer insertions were carried by abundant cord blood beta clonotypes, but none was seen in memory repertoires. Models came in too low on out-of-frame TCR alpha sharing in monozygotic twins.

CDR3 length: 15 amino acids. Germline loops: CDR1 SGHVS, CDR2 FNYEAQ. The V end was cut by 6 bases, the J end by 2 bases, with 17 bases between. A note on this clonotype: The antigen remains unidentified.

After template switching added a universal primer site, the resulting cDNA carried unique molecular identifiers. MiXCR, applied by TCRdb to the 5' RACE reads, yields one record per CDR3 protein. This table holds approximately 700,000 distinct CDR3 sequences, 5.5% to 6.5% found once. Among all donors, each was a healthy Caucasian. The chain employs TRBV7-6 and TRBJ2-7, with a possible D match to TRBD2 (6 bases). Sequenced material: naive T cells sorted from blood. This receptor was taken from a man younger than 35 in good health. The CDR3 DNA reads as TGTGCCAGCAGTGCGCGGGGCTCCAAACCCTACGAGCAGTACTTC. It is translated as CASSARGSKPYEQYF.